Listed below are T cell receptor beta chains from one sample, sequenced in a study of cytomegalovirus exposure and HLA in healthy donors. Profiling relied on immunoSEQ multiplex PCR, and the TCRdb table lists in-frame clones only, not all of them. The sample contains tens of thousands of clones, around 71% of which appear only once. Sequenced input: PBMCs. The receptors here all came from a man aged 30 to 45 in good health and CMV-seronegative. Both conserved end residues are part of each CDR3. The D gene is left open where the match is weak. Clone sizes are given selectively: once, few, many, or a class where the clone is expanded.

clone_size d_call j_call v_call cdr3_aa cdr3_nt
NA TRBD2 TRBJ2-3 TRBV4-1 CASSPPSGRGALSTDTQYF TGCGCCAGCAGCCCCCCTAGCGGGAGAGGAGCCCTTAGCACAGATACGCAGTATTTT
NA NA TRBJ1-4 TRBV4-3 CASSPRGGGGTNEKLFF TGCGCCAGCAGCCCAAGGGGGGGTGGGGGGACTAATGAAAAACTGTTTTTT
NA TRBD1 TRBJ1-1 TRBV5-1 CASSSGTGDAEAFF TGCGCCAGCAGTTCTGGGACAGGGGATGCTGAAGCTTTCTTT
NA NA TRBJ2-2 TRBV10-1 CASSSDRQNTGELFF TGCGCCAGCAGTTCGGACAGACAGAACACCGGGGAGCTGTTTTTT
NA TRBD1 TRBJ2-7 TRBV2 CASSEDRQGASEQYF TGTGCCAGCAGCGAAGATAGACAGGGGGCGAGCGAGCAGTACTTC
few NA TRBJ1-4 TRBV6-5 CATLKRPGEKLFF TGTGCCACGCTAAAGAGACCCGGGGAAAAACTGTTTTTT
few NA TRBJ2-3 TRBV4-2 CASSPTSGQSTDTQYF TGTGCCAGCAGCCCAACTTCTGGACAGAGCACAGATACGCAGTATTTT
NA NA TRBJ2-7 TRBV5-1 CASSLGGYEQYF TGCGCCAGCAGCTTAGGGGGCTACGAGCAGTACTTC
few NA TRBJ2-7 TRBV6-5 CASSYSRQGAAYEQYF TGTGCCAGCAGTTACTCTCGTCAGGGTGCTGCCTACGAGCAGTACTTC
NA TRBD1 TRBJ1-1 TRBV7-9 CASGGQGNTEAFF TGTGCCAGCGGGGGACAGGGGAACACTGAAGCTTTCTTT
NA TRBD2 TRBJ2-7 TRBV27 CASSTTSAYEQYF TGTGCCAGCAGTACGACTAGCGCGTATGAGCAGTACTTC
NA NA TRBJ1-2 TRBV4-2 CASSQDNRVGYTF TGTGCCAGCAGCCAAGATAACAGGGTCGGCTACACCTTC
NA NA TRBJ2-1 TRBV4-1 CASSHPGGEQFF TGCGCCAGCAGCCACCCTGGGGGGGAGCAGTTCTTC
NA NA TRBJ1-5 TRBV7-8 CASSLNQGGSNQPQHF TGTGCCAGCAGCTTAAATCAGGGCGGCAGCAATCAGCCCCAGCATTTT
few NA TRBJ2-7 TRBV7-9 CASSPGGYEQYF TGTGCCAGCAGCCCCGGGGGCTACGAGCAGTACTTC
NA TRBD1 TRBJ2-7 TRBV7-3 CASSRDSSYEQYF TGTGCCAGCAGCCGGGACAGCTCCTACGAGCAGTACTTC
NA NA TRBJ1-2 TRBV18 CASSPGNNYGYTF TGTGCCAGCTCACCCGGGAATAACTATGGCTACACCTTC
NA NA TRBJ1-6 TRBV27 CASRGGGLNSPLHF TGTGCCAGCAGAGGTGGGGGCTTAAATTCACCCCTCCACTTT
once NA TRBJ1-1 TRBV7-2 CASSPGQRGSFAFF TGTGCCAGCAGCCCAGGGCAGAGGGGGAGTTTCGCTTTCTTT
NA NA TRBJ1-1 TRBV10-3 CAISEGPGSDEAFF TGTGCCATCAGTGAGGGACCGGGGAGTGATGAAGCTTTCTTT
once TRBD1 TRBJ1-1 TRBV7-3 CASSSDRANTEAFF TGTGCCAGCAGCTCCGACAGGGCAAACACTGAAGCTTTCTTT
NA TRBD2 TRBJ2-7 TRBV29-1 CSGGLAGANEQYF TGCAGCGGCGGACTAGCGGGGGCTAACGAGCAGTACTTC
NA TRBD2 TRBJ2-3 TRBV30 CAWSVLLAGGPSTDTQYF TGTGCCTGGAGTGTACTGCTAGCGGGGGGGCCTTCCACAGATACGCAGTATTTT
NA NA TRBJ1-2 TRBV7-6 CASSLSLGDFANYGYTF TGTGCCAGCAGCTTAAGCTTGGGAGATTTCGCTAACTATGGCTACACCTTC
NA NA TRBJ2-5 TRBV11-2 CASSLTREVQETQYF TGTGCCAGCAGCTTAACACGTGAGGTGCAAGAGACCCAGTACTTC
NA NA TRBJ2-7 TRBV5-4 CASSPGLLRSYEQYF TGTGCCAGCTCTCCGGGACTCCTTCGCTCCTACGAGCAGTACTTC
NA NA TRBJ2-2 TRBV6-4 CASSDSTTGELFF TGTGCCAGCAGTGACTCGACTACCGGGGAGCTGTTTTTT
NA NA TRBJ1-1 TRBV9 CASSAETGLNTEAFF TGTGCCAGCAGCGCCGAGACAGGCTTGAACACTGAAGCTTTCTTT
NA NA TRBJ2-1 TRBV6-6 CASSLGQRRDEQFF TGTGCCAGCAGTCTGGGGCAACGCCGAGATGAGCAGTTCTTC
NA TRBD1 TRBJ1-4 TRBV10-2 CASCRDRGYEKLFF TGCGCCAGCTGTAGGGACAGGGGGTATGAAAAACTGTTTTTT
NA NA TRBJ2-7 TRBV5-1 CASRYRAFEGEQYF TGCGCCAGCAGATACCGGGCCTTCGAGGGCGAGCAGTACTTC
NA NA TRBJ1-4 TRBV5-1 CASSLVGGSEEKLFF TGCGCCAGCAGCTTGGTAGGGGGTAGTGAGGAAAAACTGTTTTTT
few TRBD2 TRBJ2-1 TRBV30 CAWRAGLAGAKQFF TGTGCCTGGAGGGCGGGACTAGCGGGGGCCAAGCAGTTCTTC
NA TRBD2 TRBJ2-1 TRBV14 CASSLGLAGQSSYNEQFF TGTGCCAGCAGCCTCGGACTAGCGGGCCAGAGCTCCTACAATGAGCAGTTCTTC
NA NA TRBJ2-3 TRBV7-3 CASSLGIAKPTDTQYF TGTGCCAGCAGCTTAGGTATAGCAAAGCCCACAGATACGCAGTATTTT
NA TRBD2 TRBJ2-5 TRBV30 CAWSSSGEWTFYQETQYF TGTGCCTGGAGTTCTAGCGGGGAGTGGACCTTTTACCAAGAGACCCAGTACTTC
NA TRBD1 TRBJ1-5 TRBV5-8 CASSRTGGNQPQHF TGTGCCAGCAGCCGTACAGGGGGAAATCAGCCCCAGCATTTT
NA NA TRBJ1-1 TRBV13 CASSLAGEGTEAFF TGTGCCAGCAGCTTAGCGGGGGAAGGGACTGAAGCTTTCTTT
few TRBD1 TRBJ2-7 TRBV5-6 CASSSDRAEQYF TGTGCCAGCAGCTCGGACAGGGCGGAGCAGTACTTC
NA TRBD2 TRBJ2-7 TRBV5-1 CASSLTSGGAWEQYF TGCGCCAGCAGCTTGACTAGCGGGGGGGCGTGGGAGCAGTACTTC
NA TRBD2 TRBJ2-7 TRBV5-1 CASSSTSGSYEQYF TGCGCCAGCAGCAGCACTAGCGGGAGCTACGAGCAGTACTTC
few TRBD2 TRBJ2-7 TRBV7-2 CASSVRYSGGTSYEQYF TGTGCCAGCAGCGTACGTTATAGCGGGGGGACGTCCTACGAGCAGTACTTC
NA NA TRBJ1-1 TRBV11-2 CASSAGLNTEAFF TGTGCCAGCAGCGCAGGGCTTAACACTGAAGCTTTCTTT
NA TRBD1 TRBJ2-2 TRBV7-2 CASSSRTGGGTGELFF TGTGCCAGCAGCTCAAGGACAGGGGGCGGGACCGGGGAGCTGTTTTTT
once TRBD2 TRBJ2-2 TRBV27 CASSLHRLAENTGELFF TGTGCCAGCAGTTTACATAGGCTAGCGGAGAACACCGGGGAGCTGTTTTTT
NA NA TRBJ2-7 TRBV2 CASVPQGFRGDYEQYF TGTGCCAGCGTCCCCCAGGGCTTTAGGGGTGACTACGAGCAGTACTTC
NA NA TRBJ1-3 TRBV30 CACTHAGNTIYF TGTGCCTGCACACATGCTGGAAACACCATATATTTT
once TRBD2 TRBJ2-7 TRBV9 CASSVAAGGSYEQYF TGTGCCAGCAGCGTAGCAGCGGGGGGATCCTACGAGCAGTACTTC
NA NA TRBJ1-1 TRBV19 CASTLGRGTEAFF TGTGCCAGTACTCTTGGTAGGGGAACTGAAGCTTTCTTT
few TRBD1 TRBJ1-5 TRBV6-4 CASSIRTGRNQPQHF TGTGCCAGCAGTATTAGGACAGGTCGCAATCAGCCCCAGCATTTT
NA NA TRBJ1-1 TRBV30 CAWKKDLRGTEAFF TGTGCCTGGAAAAAAGATCTGCGGGGCACTGAAGCTTTCTTT
NA TRBD1 TRBJ2-5 TRBV18 CASSPFRGQGSWGRETQYF TGTGCCAGCTCACCCTTTCGAGGACAGGGTTCCTGGGGCAGGGAGACCCAGTACTTC
NA NA TRBJ2-1 TRBV14 CASSQGSSNEQFF TGTGCCAGCAGCCAGGGCAGTTCCAATGAGCAGTTCTTC
few NA TRBJ1-5 TRBV29-1 CSVVEQGTYNQPQHF TGCAGCGTTGTTGAACAGGGTACTTATAATCAGCCCCAGCATTTT
once TRBD1 TRBJ1-2 TRBV9 CASSEGTGAEYGYTF TGTGCCAGCAGCGAGGGGACAGGGGCAGAATATGGCTACACCTTC
few NA TRBJ1-3 TRBV6-5 CASSYGQPDSGNTIYF TGTGCCAGCAGTTATGGACAGCCCGACTCTGGAAACACCATATATTTT
NA NA TRBJ1-5 TRBV19 CASTSSGDGNQPQHF TGTGCCAGTACCTCCTCGGGGGACGGCAATCAGCCCCAGCATTTT
NA NA TRBJ1-1 TRBV6-5 CASSYSMAAPNTEAFF TGTGCCAGCAGTTACTCGATGGCGGCACCGAACACTGAAGCTTTCTTT
NA NA TRBJ2-3 TRBV7-2 CASSLGLKRGDTQYF TGTGCCAGCAGCTTAGGATTGAAGAGGGGGGATACGCAGTATTTT
NA NA TRBJ2-1 TRBV27 CASTRIEGYNEQFF TGTGCCAGCACCCGAATCGAGGGTTACAATGAGCAGTTCTTC